These T cell receptor beta chains were read from a single sample in a study of blood T cell repertoires in COVID-19. Here immunoSEQ multiplex PCR was the method, and the copy in TCRdb shows in-frame clones only, minus some. The sample comprises some 320,000 clones, over 90% of which are singletons, and roughly 3.9% rests with the top ten. Specimen: PBMCs or T cells enriched from blood (not recorded which). The source of these receptors is a woman aged 30 to 39 who had been exposed to COVID-19. The CDR3 runs from the conserved cysteine through the conserved F or W.

v_call | cdr3_aa
TRBV2 | CASSERLAGDYEQYF
TRBV5-4 | CASRSGQGLGYGYTF
TRBV23-1 | CASNLTGQGVRYEQYF
TRBV6-5 | CAGGQASYGYTF
TRBV7-3 | CASSIGQGPRYF
TRBV12-3/TRBV12-4 | CASRTGGTEAFF
TRBV6-5 | CASSYSGTPTEAFF
TRBV7-9 | CASSLGQEDGYTF
TRBV18 | CASSPPVTGFTSPLHF
TRBV9 | CASSAGGDPIPDTQYF
TRBV25-1 | CATKTGTGDYEQYF
TRBV6-5 | CASSYVRAGANVLTF
TRBV5-1 | CASSLGGSGDTDTQYF
TRBV2 | CASSEYEGTSYGYTF
TRBV29-1 | CSVEQGKAPDTQYF
TRBV6-6 | CASRPGGNTEAFF
TRBV3-1/TRBV3-2 | CASSQEGGRQINTGELFF
TRBV10-3 | CAISDRGVGTNEKLFF
TRBV19 | CATTQGYSYNEQFF
TRBV18 | CASSPPTRTGELFF
TRBV5-1 | CASSPGQGTNTEAFF
TRBV9 | CASSANRGRAFF
TRBV4-1 | CASSQDPLPSGAGGHGGYTF
TRBV6-6 | CASSYRSTEGAFF
TRBV7-9 | CASSFSQNEKLFF
TRBV19 | CASSPGYGYTF
TRBV5-4 | CASTRDRGHNTGELFF
TRBV7-9 | CASTGGDYGYTF
TRBV6-4 | CATTPTVGGYGYTF
TRBV10-2 | CASSDYSSGNSPLHF
TRBV20-1 | CSARIREQFF
TRBV7-8 | CASSLGRGGDSGNTIYF
TRBV3-1/TRBV3-2 | CASSLQGLNTEAFF
TRBV2 | CATKQETGHLGTF
TRBV25-1 | CASSEFGGNYGYTF
TRBV7-2 | CASSPGVGYTF
TRBV2 | CASRGTGVGETQYF
TRBV28 | CASSLTPGNTEAFF
TRBV3-1/TRBV3-2 | CASSPDLAGGRNTGELFF
TRBV9 | CASSGNRELLGGYTF
TRBV5-4 | CASSGRDRGNTEAFF
TRBV24-1 | CATSDPGEGTEAFF
TRBV5-8 | CASSLRGQGDAGYTF
TRBV19 | CASSRDRQETQYF
TRBV5-1 | CASSLALLAGPYNEQFF